This T cell receptor (beta chain) is drawn from a study of vaccination and CD4 T cells after COVID-19. The CDR3 spans 15 residues. From germline, CDR1 is DFQATT and CDR2 SNEGSKA (reference sequence). V lost 3 bases, J lost 2 bases, and 14 bases lay in between. There are a few counts of this clonotype. TCRdb re-called the PCR reads with MiXCR, one entry per CDR3 protein. The data contain fewer than 25,000 distinct CDR3 sequences, around 50% of them seen just once; the ten biggest clones take up more than 0.85%. J is TRBJ1-5 and V is TRBV20-1; D is perhaps TRBD1 (5 bases). This clonotype was sampled from a human donor who had recovered from COVID-19. Specimen: CD4+ T cells from blood, collected before SARS-CoV-2 vaccination. The CDR3 loop is CSASTGGNGNQPQHF. The CDR3 DNA follows: TGCAGTGCTAGTACTGGGGGTAATGGCAATCAGCCCCAGCATTTT.